This T cell receptor (beta chain) was captured by sequencing in a study of identical twins. Whole-study results and caveats: The analysis was cross-sectional rather than longitudinal within donors.

Germline V gives CDR1 SNHLY, CDR2 FYNNEI. CDR3 length: 14 residues. V shed 0 bases and J 9 bases; nucleotides not matched to a gene: 5. Worth noting for this clonotype: Antigen unknown.

A universal primer site was incorporated via template switching, and the cDNA contained unique molecular identifiers. MiXCR was run by TCRdb on the 5' RACE reads, yielding one entry per CDR3 protein. Of approximately 670,000 distinct CDR3 sequences in the sample, roughly 6.2% are singletons; the top ten hold 1.5% to 2%. This TCR derives from a man between 18 and 29 years old in good health. Sequenced: naive T cells sorted from blood. This chain uses TRBV2 with TRBJ2-1, with 7 nucleotides matching TRBD2. The CDR3 sequence: CASSEAAGWSEQFF. For the CDR3, the DNA is TGTGCCAGCAGTGAAGCAGCGGGATGGAGTGAGCAGTTCTTC.